This is a list of T cell receptor beta chains from one sample in a study of blood T cell repertoires in COVID-19. Here immunoSEQ multiplex PCR was the method, and the copy in TCRdb shows in-frame clones only, minus some. This table has about 220,000 clones, 80% to 90% appearing once. The sequencing input was PBMCs or T cells enriched from blood (not recorded which). The origin of the receptors is a woman aged 18-29 years in a cohort exposed to, infected with or recovered from COVID-19 (not recorded which). CDR3s include the opening cysteine and the closing phenylalanine or tryptophan. The D gene is left open where the match is weak. The listing skips clone size in some rows; elsewhere it reads once, few, many or a size class.

>TRBJ2-1|.|.|TRBV27
CASAPEGYNEQFF
TGTGCCAGCGCCCCGGAGGGTTACAATGAGCAGTTCTTC
>TRBJ2-1|.|TRBD2|TRBV6-5
CASSYSTSGRLEQFF
TGTGCCAGCAGTTACTCGACTAGCGGGAGGCTTGAGCAGTTCTTC
>TRBJ2-1|.|.|TRBV5-4
CASSLRGPGQEEQFF
TGTGCCAGCAGCTTGCGCGGGCCTGGGCAAGAGGAGCAGTTCTTC
>TRBJ1-3|.|.|TRBV6-5
CASSQRGGTGNTIYF
TGTGCCAGCAGTCAACGGGGGGGGACTGGAAACACCATATATTTT
>TRBJ1-2|few|TRBD1|TRBV6-4
CASSATGGAFGYTF
TGTGCCAGCAGTGCCACAGGGGGCGCATTTGGCTACACCTTC
>TRBJ2-3|.|.|TRBV5-1
CASSETGSDTQYF
TGCGCCAGCAGCGAGACAGGTTCAGATACGCAGTATTTT
>TRBJ1-2|.|.|TRBV5-6
CASSLNRGEQGGYTF
TGTGCCAGCAGCTTGAATAGGGGCGAACAGGGTGGCTACACCTTC
>TRBJ2-3|once|TRBD2|TRBV2
CASSKPASGIRDTQYF
TGTGCCAGCAGTAAGCCGGCTAGCGGGATCCGAGATACGCAGTATTTT
>TRBJ2-1|.|.|TRBV27
CASREAVSSYNEQFF
TGTGCCAGCAGAGAAGCGGTTAGCTCCTACAATGAGCAGTTCTTC
>TRBJ1-1|.|.|TRBV2
CASSPQTTMNTEAFF
TGTGCCAGCAGCCCCCAGACAACGATGAACACTGAAGCTTTCTTT
>TRBJ1-1|.|TRBD1|TRBV27
CATAGQGIAEAFF
TGTGCCACGGCCGGACAGGGCATTGCTGAAGCTTTCTTT
>TRBJ2-7|.|TRBD1|TRBV6-1
CASSGWLGGQTYEQYF
TGTGCCAGCAGTGGATGGCTTGGGGGACAGACCTACGAGCAGTACTTC
>TRBJ2-1|.|TRBD1|TRBV28
CASSDRGLGYNEQFF
TGTGCCAGCAGTGACAGGGGATTGGGATACAATGAGCAGTTCTTC
>TRBJ1-2|.|TRBD1|TRBV4-1
CASSQEYRGRRSGYGYTF
TGCGCCAGCAGCCAAGAATACAGGGGGCGCCGATCGGGCTATGGCTACACCTTC
>TRBJ2-3|.|.|TRBV6-5
CASSSRTDTQYF
TGTGCCAGCAGTTCCCGGACAGATACGCAGTATTTT
>TRBJ1-1|once|.|TRBV10-1
CASSEGGRAFF
TGCGCCAGCAGTGAAGGGGGAAGAGCTTTCTTT
>TRBJ2-5|.|TRBD2|TRBV25-1
CASSEGRTSGVQETQYF
TGTGCCAGCAGTGAAGGGAGGACTAGCGGAGTCCAAGAGACCCAGTACTTC
>TRBJ1-5|.|.|TRBV23-1
CASSRKDRDRSYSNQPQHF
TGCGCCAGCAGTCGAAAAGATCGTGACAGGAGCTATAGCAATCAGCCCCAGCATTTT
>TRBJ2-1|.|.|TRBV4-1
CASSQVLEDLYNEQFF
TGCGCCAGCAGCCAAGTCCTGGAGGACCTCTACAATGAGCAGTTCTTC
>TRBJ2-6|.|TRBD1|TRBV7-3
CASSSATRQGASPGANVLTF
TGTGCCAGCAGCTCCGCCACCCGACAGGGGGCGTCACCCGGGGCCAACGTCCTGACTTTC
>TRBJ1-4|.|TRBD1|TRBV6-6
CASTTQSAGGGEKLFF
TGTGCCAGTACTACCCAAAGCGCAGGGGGCGGGGAAAAACTGTTTTTT
>TRBJ2-4|.|TRBD2|TRBV2
CASRLGLAGGVEAKNIQYF
TGTGCCAGCAGGCTAGGACTAGCGGGAGGGGTTGAAGCCAAAAACATTCAGTACTTC
>TRBJ2-5|once|.|TRBV6-5
CASRKSGNEEETQYF
TGTGCCAGCAGGAAATCGGGGAACGAAGAGGAGACCCAGTACTTC
>TRBJ2-5|.|.|TRBV10-2
CASRIWAGDGGETQYF
TGCGCCAGCCGTATTTGGGCAGGGGATGGAGGAGAGACCCAGTACTTC
>TRBJ2-1|.|TRBD2|TRBV5-5
CASSLAQREGRNEQFF
TGTGCCAGCAGCTTGGCGCAGCGGGAGGGCCGTAATGAGCAGTTCTTC